The entry below describes one T cell receptor (beta chain). Its antigen remains unidentified. With 1 base removed from V and 5 bases from J, the gap between germline ends came to 11 bases. The germline V gene has CDR1 SGHTA and CDR2 FQGNSA. The CDR3 sequence is 14 residues long. This sample is part of a study of CD8 T cells in ankylosing spondylitis. Study results and caveats: Disease-linked clones proved CD8+ and comparatively uncommon in peripheral blood. Earlier reports found some motif variants in synovial fluid and blood in reactive arthritis. It appeared that ankylosing spondylitis blood was characterized by a TCR beta motif of several highly homologous variants.

Quantitative 5'-RACE with molecular barcodes produced the TCR beta libraries. TCRdb re-called the 5' RACE reads with MiXCR, one entry per CDR3 protein. The table has about 450,000 distinct CDR3 sequences, roughly 26% seen once; the top ten hold about 0.92%. Sequencing was done on a sample of blood, either unsorted or a sorted T cell fraction (not recorded which). V is TRBV7-2 and J is TRBJ1-1, with a weak D call TRBD1 (5 bases). The receptor's source is a male donor with ankylosing spondylitis. The CDR3 DNA reads as TGTGCCAGCAGCTTAGGCGCAGGGAGGACTGAAGCTTTCTTT. Protein product: CASSLGAGRTEAFF.